This T cell receptor (beta chain) was documented in a study of PD-L1 blockade in urothelial cancer. Study as a whole: Atezolizumab therapy began for patients in about 2014, dosed at 1,200 mg intravenously every 3 weeks. The number of prior chemotherapy regimens per patient was 0 to 3.

TCRdb's table, derived via immunoSEQ multiplex PCR, lists solely in-frame clones and lacks some. The profile covers more than 40,000 clones, with approximately 83% appearing a single time and roughly 15% taken by the ten largest. The time point denotes: peripheral blood 6 weeks after treatment start. The CDR3 totals 11 residues. This specimen was PBMCs, taken around atezolizumab (anti-PD-L1) treatment. The sequence was collected from a man in his sixties with urothelial cancer. The chain uses TRBV21-1 and TRBJ1-1. TRBV21-1 is reported as a pseudogene. The CDR3 spells CASSPPLVAFF. The DNA of the CDR3 is TGTGCCAGCAGCCCCCCGTTAGTAGCTTTCTTT.